The 25 T cell receptor beta chains below all came from one sample that was sequenced in a study of PD-1 blockade in classical Hodgkin lymphoma. TCRdb's copy holds only in-frame clones and misses some; the assay was immunoSEQ multiplex PCR. The table records 15,000 to 20,000 clones, over 80% of them present only once. Exposure to brentuximab vedotin varied, and each patient had relapsed following autologous stem cell transplantation. The sample consisted of peripheral blood mononuclear cells (PBMCs), taken at baseline. Receptors were obtained from a human donor with classical Hodgkin lymphoma.

The gene calls are TRBV6-5 and TRBJ2-7; a possible D gene is TRBD1 (5 bases). CDR1 is MNHEY, CDR2 SVGAGI, per germline. V lost 7 bases to trimming and J lost 5 bases, with 18 bases between them. This CDR3 comprises 14 residues. CDR3 nucleotide sequence: TGTGCCAGCACCCTCTGGGCAGGGATCAACGAGCAGTACTTC. Its protein product is CASTLWAGINEQYF.

In its sample, this clone was seen once. The chain links TRBV18 to TRBJ2-5; D gene unclear. Germline assignment: CDR1 KGHSH and CDR2 LQKENI. The CDR3 has 13 amino acids. Deletions cut 3 bases from V and 1 base from J, with 6 bases between. The CDR3 here is CASSPQSQETQYF. DNA of the CDR3: TGTGCCAGCTCACCTCAGTCCCAAGAGACCCAGTACTTC. Full variable domain (rest looked up from reference TRBV18 and TRBJ2-5): NAGVMQNPRHLVRRRGQEARLRCSPMKGHSHVYWYRQLPEEGLKFMVYLQKENIIDESGMPKERFSAEFPKEGPSILRIQQVVRGDSAAYFCASSPQSQETQYFGPGTRLLVL.

The chain combines TRBV5-1 with TRBJ2-7; possibly TRBD1 or TRBD2 for D (5 bases each). V dropped 1 base and J dropped 0 bases, with 8 bases sitting between them. CDR3 length: 14 amino acids. Germline-derived CDR1 and CDR2 are SGHRS and YFSETQ. The DNA for the CDR3 is TGCGCCAGCAGCTTGACGGGGACCTCCTACGAGCAGTACTTC. Translated: CASSLTGTSYEQYF. Based on the CDR3 plus reference TRBV5-1 and TRBJ2-7, the full variable domain is KAGVTQTPRYLIKTRGQQVTLSCSPISGHRSVSWYQQTPGQGLQFLFEYFSETQRNKGNFPGRFSGRQFSNSRSEMNVSTLELGDSALYLCASSLTGTSYEQYFGPGTRLTVT.

The V gene is TRBV7-8, the J gene TRBJ2-1; D is possibly TRBD1 (6 bases). Between the trimmed V and J ends, which lost 5 bases and 6 bases, there was a span of 14 bases. The length of the CDR3 is 14 residues. Germline V gene sequence: CDR1 SGHVS, CDR2 FQNEAQ. The CDR3 DNA reads TGTGCCAGCAGCGCGGACAGTGATAGCAATGAGCAGTTCTTC. Translating gives CASSADSDSNEQFF.

The chain is built from TRBV5-1 and TRBJ1-1, with a weak D call TRBD1 (5 bases). CDR3 size: 15 residues. Germline V gene data show CDR1 as SGHRS and CDR2 as YFSETQ. Between the trimmed V and J ends, which lost 0 bases and 0 bases, there was a span of 9 bases. This CDR3 reads CASSLDMGLNTEAFF. CDR3 bases: TGCGCCAGCAGCTTGGATATGGGACTGAACACTGAAGCTTTCTTT.

CDR3 nucleotide sequence: TGTGCCAGTAGTTTGGGACCGGAGGTGGATACGCAGTATTTT. Encoded protein: CASSLGPEVDTQYF. This chain uses TRBV19 with TRBJ2-3, with D perhaps matching TRBD1 or TRBD2 (5 bases each). V was trimmed by 5 bases and J by 6 bases, leaving 15 bases between them. This CDR3 spans 14 amino acids. The germline V gene has CDR1 LNHDA and CDR2 SQIVND (reference sequence).

In nucleotides, the CDR3 is TGTGCCAGCAGCCAAGGGGGAGGGCATGGCGAGCAGTACTTC. Its translation is CASSQGGGHGEQYF. The chain combines TRBV14 with TRBJ2-7; 7 bases align to TRBD2. The J segment lost 6 bases and the V segment lost 1 base, leaving 6 bases of the junction unmatched. The CDR3 contains 14 residues. Germline CDR1 is SGHDN and CDR2 is FVKESK.

This clone was recorded once. The chain is built from TRBV4-1 and TRBJ2-3; maybe TRBD1 (5 bases). V was pared by 1 base and J by 4 bases, with 9 bases between. Germline-derived CDR1 and CDR2 are MGHRA and YSYEKL. The CDR3 is 14 residues long. The CDR3 region is CASSQVWGSDTQYF. The CDR3 DNA sequence: TGCGCCAGCAGCCAAGTCTGGGGCTCAGATACGCAGTATTTT.

This chain connects TRBV12-5 to TRBJ2-7; possible D gene TRBD1, 6 bases. Germline V CDR1 and CDR2: LGHNT, FRNRAP. The CDR3 extends over 12 amino acids. The V end was cut by 6 bases, the J end by 3 bases, with 9 bases between. CDR3 sequence (DNA): TGTGCTAGTGGCGAGGGGGACTACGAGCAGTACTTC. Its protein is CASGEGDYEQYF.

The J gene is TRBJ2-4, the V gene TRBV9; 7 nucleotides agree with TRBD1. Germline V CDR1 and CDR2: SGDLS, YYNGEE. V trimming: 3 bases; J trimming: 0 bases; junction bases outside the gene matches: 12. The CDR3 is 18 amino acids. The DNA for the CDR3 is TGTGCCAGCAGCGCCCGTCTGTCAGGGGGAGTAGCCAAAAACATTCAGTACTTC. Translated, it gives CASSARLSGGVAKNIQYF.

This clone showed up just a few times. The chain has TRBV28 and TRBJ1-3; no firm D call. The CDR3 length is 13 residues. Deletions cut 6 bases from V and 6 bases from J, with 12 bases between. Germline loops: CDR1 MDHEN, CDR2 SYDVKM. CDR3 nucleotide sequence: TGTGCCAGCAGAACGGCAGGATTAAACACCATATATTTT. The encoded protein is CASRTAGLNTIYF. Full variable domain (missing parts from reference TRBV28 and TRBJ1-3): DVKVTQSSRYLVKRTGEKVFLECVQDMDHENMFWYRQDPGLGLRLIYFSYDVKMKEKGDIPEGYSVSREKKERFSLILESASTNQTSMYLCASRTAGLNTIYFGEGSWLTVV.

This clone was observed once. This chain uses TRBV19 with TRBJ1-1; 7 bases are a match to TRBD1. Germline lookup yields CDR1 LNHDA and CDR2 SQIVND (reference sequence). The CDR3 consists of 13 residues. V lost 9 bases and J lost 8; bases outside the gene matches: 12. CDR3 sequence reads: CASIYRGKGEAFF. The CDR3 DNA sequence: TGTGCCAGCATTTACAGGGGAAAAGGAGAAGCTTTCTTT.

This clone was counted a few times. V gene TRBV5-5 combines with J gene TRBJ2-3; D is unresolved. The CDR3 loop spans 16 amino acids. The V end was cut by 0 bases, the J end by 1 base, with 12 bases between. Germline V gene sequence: CDR1 SGHKS, CDR2 YYEKEE (reference sequence). The CDR3 reads CASSLARAGRTDTQYF. CDR3 DNA sequence: TGTGCCAGCAGCTTGGCCCGGGCAGGCCGCACAGATACGCAGTATTTT. Filled out from reference TRBV5-5 and TRBJ2-3, the complete variable domain reads DAGVTQSPTHLIKTRGQQVTLRCSPISGHKSVSWYQQVLGQGPQFIFQYYEKEERGRGNFPDRFSARQFPNYSSELNVNALLLGDSALYLCASSLARAGRTDTQYFGPGTRLTVL.

The chain links TRBV5-1 to TRBJ2-7, with 7 bases fitting TRBD1. The CDR3 runs 13 residues. Germline V lookup: CDR1 SGHRS, CDR2 YFSETQ. Unmatched junction bases numbered 4, after V lost 4 bases and J lost 3 bases. CDR3: CASSITGDYEQYF. CDR3 nucleotide sequence: TGCGCCAGCAGCATTACAGGGGACTACGAGCAGTACTTC. Using reference TRBV5-1 and TRBJ2-7 for the parts outside the CDR3, the full variable domain is KAGVTQTPRYLIKTRGQQVTLSCSPISGHRSVSWYQQTPGQGLQFLFEYFSETQRNKGNFPGRFSGRQFSNSRSEMNVSTLELGDSALYLCASSITGDYEQYFGPGTRLTVT.

V gene TRBV5-4 combines with J gene TRBJ2-1; 11 positions agree with TRBD2. The J segment lost 1 base and the V segment lost 4 bases, leaving 1 base of the junction unmatched. There are 15 residues in the CDR3. CDR1 is SGHNT, CDR2 YYREEE, per germline (reference sequence). The chain's CDR3 is CASSPSGGSYNEQFF. DNA for the CDR3: TGTGCCAGCAGCCCTAGCGGGGGGTCCTACAATGAGCAGTTCTTC.

The chain links TRBV5-1 to TRBJ1-1; D not resolved. Trimming left V 2 bases short and J 10 bases short, with 12 bases between. The germline gives CDR1 SGHRS, CDR2 YFSETQ. This CDR3 is built from 12 residues. The CDR3 DNA follows: TGCGCCAGCAGCTTCGATGTTGACGGAGCTTTCTTT. This gives the protein CASSFDVDGAFF.

The chain couples TRBV7-9 to TRBJ1-3; no definite D call. Germline V gene sequence: CDR1 SEHNR, CDR2 FQNEAQ (reference sequence). V gave up 7 bases and J gave up 4 bases, with 17 bases separating them. CDR3 length equals 15 residues. The CDR3 loop is CASNSFDVVGNTIYF. For the CDR3, the DNA is TGTGCCAGCAACTCTTTTGATGTGGTCGGAAACACCATATATTTT.

This clone was detected once. This chain links TRBV5-4 with TRBJ1-1, with a possible D match to TRBD1 (6 bases). CDR1 and CDR2 from the germline V gene are SGHNT and YYREEE (reference sequence). CDR3 size: 13 residues. V lost 4 bases and J lost 5, with 12 bases in between. Here the CDR3 DNA reads TGTGCCAGCAGCCGTAATCAGGGGACTGAAGCTTTCTTT. It yields the protein CASSRNQGTEAFF.

This chain links TRBV6-4 with TRBJ2-7, with D perhaps being TRBD1 or TRBD2 (5 bases each). Trimming removed 9 bases at V and 6 bases at J, with 21 bases between. The CDR3 spans 14 residues. Germline loops: CDR1 MRHNA, CDR2 SNTAGT. The CDR3 nucleotides read TGTGCCAGTTCCACCGGGACCCCCGCCTCCGAGCAGTACTTC. Translated: CASSTGTPASEQYF.

This chain links TRBV5-6 with TRBJ1-2; possibly TRBD1 for D (6 bases). The CDR3 has 15 amino acids. Trimming removed 2 bases at V and 8 bases at J, with 19 bases between. Germline-derived CDR1 and CDR2 are SGHDT and YYEEEE. The CDR3 here is CASSFRARGTEGYTF. The CDR3 DNA sequence: TGTGCCAGCAGCTTCCGGGCCAGGGGAACGGAAGGCTACACCTTC.

This clone has more than one count but fewer than ten. Other DNA sequences in the sample encode the same CDR3. This chain connects TRBV6-1 to TRBJ1-4, with D perhaps TRBD1 (6 bases). V was shortened by 0 bases and J by 8 bases, with 13 bases between the two germline ends. CDR3 size: 15 residues. Germline lookup yields CDR1 MNHNS and CDR2 SASEGT. The CDR3 is CASSEARGGVEKLFF. The DNA of the CDR3 is TGTGCCAGCAGTGAAGCCAGGGGAGGAGTGGAAAAACTGTTTTTT.

Of note for this clone: Other DNA variants within this sample encode the same CDR3. V usage is TRBV27 and J usage is TRBJ2-3, with D hard to call. The CDR3 extends over 12 amino acids. Germline V lookup: CDR1 MNHEY, CDR2 SMNVEV (reference sequence). V lost 2 bases, J lost 1 base, and 1 base lay in between. The CDR3 sequence is CASSLGTDTQYF. The CDR3 region has the DNA TGTGCCAGCAGTTTAGGCACAGATACGCAGTATTTT.

J is TRBJ2-5 and V is TRBV4-1; D ambiguous. There are 14 residues in the CDR3. Deletions cut 5 bases from V and 6 bases from J, with 16 bases between. From germline, CDR1 is MGHRA and CDR2 YSYEKL. This CDR3 reads CASSVYSSAQTQYF. The CDR3 coding sequence is TGCGCCAGCAGCGTTTACTCCAGCGCGCAGACCCAGTACTTC.

This sequence joins TRBV30 and TRBJ2-2; TRBD2 matches at 12 bases. The CDR3 runs 17 residues. The germline V gene encodes CDR1 GTSNPN and CDR2 SVGIG (reference sequence). V lost 1 base and J lost 3; bases outside the gene matches: 6. In DNA form, the CDR3 reads TGTGCCTGGAGTGGACTAGCGGGAGATCTTGACACCGGGGAGCTGTTTTTT. Its protein is CAWSGLAGDLDTGELFF. The full variable domain, its missing parts supplied by reference TRBV30 and TRBJ2-2, is SQTIHQWPATLVQPVGSPLSLECTVEGTSNPNLYWYRQAAGRGLQLLFYSVGIGQISSEVPQNLSASRPQDRQFILSSKKLLLSDSGFYLCAWSGLAGDLDTGELFFGEGSRLTVL.

The chain recombines TRBV7-2 with TRBJ2-5; 7 nucleotides align to TRBD2. The better agreement between TRBJ2-7 and the DNA end casts doubt on the J call. In germline, CDR1 is SGHTA, CDR2 FQGNSA. The CDR3 has 14 residues. CDR3 coding DNA: TGTGCCAGCAGCTCCGAGGGTTGGGGGGGCGAGCAGTACTTC. This sequence encodes CASSSEGWGGEQYF.